The rows below give T cell receptor beta chains drawn from one sample of a study of Graves' ophthalmopathy and Graves' hyperthyroidism. From the multiplex PCR reads, TCRdb called clonotypes with MiXCR, one entry per CDR3 protein. The sample has about half a million distinct CDR3 sequences, 14% seen once; the top ten hold more than 8.5%. The sample consisted of blood. These receptors originate from a young woman with Graves' ophthalmopathy. CDR3s include the opening cysteine and the closing phenylalanine or tryptophan. A D gene is named only where the DNA matches it firmly. Clone size, where shown, is once, few, many, or a class for clones that have expanded.

v_gene	abundance	j_gene	d_gene	CDR3aa	CDR3nt
TRBV6-1	many	TRBJ2-5	TRBD2	CASSPGLAGGHETQYF	TGTGCCAGCAGTCCAGGACTAGCGGGGGGGCACGAGACCCAGTACTTC
TRBV28	.	TRBJ1-5	TRBD1	CASSFRGGGAQHF	TGTGCCAGCAGTTTCAGGGGGGGTGGCGCCCAGCATTTT
TRBV27	many	TRBJ1-5	.	CASSLGGAPGGQPQHF	TGTGCCAGCAGTCTCGGCGGGGCACCAGGCGGTCAGCCCCAGCATTTT
TRBV6-5	many	TRBJ2-7	.	CASSYASEPYYEQYF	TGTGCCAGCAGTTATGCGTCGGAACCTTACTACGAGCAGTACTTC
TRBV5-1	many	TRBJ1-1	.	CASRQGPISEAFF	TGCGCCAGCAGGCAGGGTCCTATATCTGAGGCTTTCTTT
TRBV2	many	TRBJ1-1	.	CASSVHTEAFF	TGTGCCAGCAGTGTTCACACTGAAGCTTTCTTT
TRBV12-3/TRBV12-4	many	TRBJ1-1	TRBD1	CASRRGTGGTEAFF	TGTGCCAGCAGACGCGGGACAGGGGGCACTGAAGCTTTCTTT
TRBV2	many	TRBJ2-2	.	CASSVGPQGGELFF	TGTGCCAGCAGTGTAGGGCCCCAGGGCGGGGAGCTGTTTTTT
TRBV19	.	TRBJ2-2	.	CASSHRENTGELFF	TGTGCCAGTAGTCACAGGGAGAACACCGGGGAGCTGTTTTTT
TRBV7-6	.	TRBJ2-5	TRBD2	CASSSQGLAGGLTQYF	TGTGCCAGCAGCTCCCAGGGACTAGCGGGAGGCCTGACCCAGTACTTC
TRBV5-1	many	TRBJ1-1	.	CASSPEGETEAFF	TGCGCCAGCAGCCCCGAGGGTGAGACTGAAGCTTTCTTT
TRBV7-2	many	TRBJ1-1	.	CASSLEGAVGTEAFF	TGTGCCAGCAGCTTAGAAGGGGCAGTCGGGACTGAAGCTTTCTTT
TRBV7-9	few	TRBJ2-5	TRBD1	CASSLAAGGLQETQYF	TGTGCCAGCAGCTTAGCGGCAGGGGGTTTACAAGAGACCCAGTACTTC
TRBV2	few	TRBJ2-2	.	CASIRGPVDTGELFF	TGTGCCAGCATACGGGGCCCAGTGGACACCGGGGAGCTGTTTTTT
TRBV5-1	many	TRBJ2-7	.	CASTLGIRGKGSDRQYF	TGCGCCAGCACACTAGGCATAAGGGGAAAAGGTTCGGACCGGCAGTACTTC